Listed below are T cell receptor beta chains from one sample, sequenced in a study of blood T cell repertoires in COVID-19. Sequencing was performed with immunoSEQ multiplex PCR; in TCRdb, only in-frame clones are kept and a portion is missing. The sample carries about 180,000 clones, roughly 85% recorded once. Source material: peripheral blood. The source is an elderly woman with active or convalescent COVID-19. The conserved cysteine and the conserved F or W are not part of the CDR3 here. The order of the fields is V gene, CDR3 protein.

TRBV5-4 | ASSLAGTGLALH
TRBV5-1 | ASSVGRVADTQY
TRBV19 | ASSIDNMNTEAF
TRBV4-1 | ASTGRTLYNEQF
TRBV2 | ASSDVGALQQPQH
TRBV5-4 | ASSLGTDGNTIY
TRBV29-1 | SVGAGGTDTQY
TRBV5-1 | ASSRQGATLAYNEQF
TRBV5-4 | ASSPRTSGIYNEQF
TRBV28 | ASSLRAGWVTEAF
TRBV6-5 | AAELGPYSYT
TRBV29-1 | SGEASGRDTQY
TRBV28 | ASSDPRGRYQPQH
TRBV6-6 | ASRSTSHTGELF
TRBV5-1 | ASTSQGGIAEAF
TRBV5-1 | ASSLGGADHEPQH
TRBV9 | ASSVDVGAYNEQF
TRBV19 | ASRPSGTSDTQY
TRBV6-5 | ASRLGQGPRAQY
TRBV7-7 | ASSPKGLPGGETQY
TRBV28 | ASSSTGTGNTIY
TRBV10-3 | AISDGHTTGELF
TRBV9 | ASSVASGQGISGNTIY
TRBV5-4 | ASSLDRGSQETQY
TRBV2 | ASSGDRGTQKLF
TRBV9 | ASSLGGSSTDTQY
TRBV14 | ASSSRLAASYEQY
TRBV10-2 | ASREVSNGYT
TRBV19 | ASSNRGTGELF
TRBV25-1 | ASVGLRTGSTDTQY
TRBV6-5 | ASSYGGDPANTEAF
TRBV5-1 | ASSLVGGNSYEQY
TRBV28 | ATTPRGRGTDTQY
TRBV29-1 | SVDGQGASEQY
TRBV2 | ASTRQHSGNTIY
TRBV6-1 | ASSENAGNYGYT
TRBV3-1/TRBV3-2 | ATQGGPYAYEQY
TRBV2 | ASSDVAANYGYT
TRBV10-1 | ASSDLAGKINYNEQF
TRBV6-5 | ASSYGGTTEAF
TRBV14 | ASSIRSGRNEQF
TRBV7-6 | ASSLGQGEYYEQY
TRBV19 | ASSPSGGEKLF
TRBV30 | AWSRLALNTEAF
TRBV2 | ASRLTAMNTEAF
TRBV4-1 | ASSPGLAGAYEQY